Presented here are 26 T cell receptor beta chains from one specimen sequenced in a study of T cell responses to AZD1222 COVID-19 vaccine. TCRdb's table, derived via immunoSEQ multiplex PCR, lists solely in-frame clones and lacks some. This table has tens of thousands of clones, just over 90% appearing once. The sample here was peripheral blood, taken 28 days after the second dose of the MenACWY control vaccine. The source of these receptors is an adult who received the MenACWY meningococcal vaccine as a control.

In its sample, this clone was seen once. The chain carries TRBV10-3 and TRBJ2-1; D possibly matches TRBD1 or TRBD2 (5 bases each). Germline assignment: CDR1 ENHRY and CDR2 SYGVKD. Trimming pared 6 bases from V and 7 bases from J, leaving 16 bases between. The CDR3 sequence is 14 residues long. The DNA of the CDR3 is TGTGCCATCAGGAACGGGGCCCTCCGTAATGAGCAGTTCTTC. Its protein is CAIRNGALRNEQFF.

The V call is TRBV24-1, the J call TRBJ2-7, with D maybe TRBD2 (5 bases). This CDR3 contains 13 residues. Germline loops: CDR1 KGHDR, CDR2 SFDVKD. Trimming left V 3 bases short and J 6 bases short, with 11 bases between. The DNA for the CDR3 is TGTGCCACCAGTGATCCGTACGGAGGCGAGCAGTACTTC. It specifies CATSDPYGGEQYF.

The chain recombines TRBV4-1 with TRBJ1-6; D unclear. The germline gives CDR1 MGHRA, CDR2 YSYEKL. The V end lost 5 bases, the J end lost 6 bases, and 14 bases lay between the germline ends. This CDR3 contains 15 residues. Here the CDR3 DNA reads TGCGCCAGCAGCTCCGGGCCGGTTTCTAATTCACCCCTCCACTTT. Amino acid sequence: CASSSGPVSNSPLHF.

V usage is TRBV6-5 and J usage is TRBJ1-5; D may be TRBD1 (6 bases). In germline, CDR1 is MNHEY, CDR2 SVGAGI. V was trimmed by 6 bases and J by 7 bases, leaving 16 bases between them. CDR3 length: 14 residues. CDR3 sequence (DNA): TGTGCCAGCAGCCTAGGGGGGTCGCGGCAGCCCCAGCATTTT. This gives the protein CASSLGGSRQPQHF.

The chain has TRBV29-1 and TRBJ1-1, with TRBD1 identical over 8 bases. CDR1 SQVTM and CDR2 ANQGSEA come from the germline V gene. This CDR3 has 13 amino acids. The J segment lost 2 bases and the V segment lost 7 bases, leaving 6 bases of the junction unmatched. The CDR3 sequence: CSARDRTNTEAFF. CDR3 in DNA: TGCAGCGCCAGGGACAGGACAAACACTGAAGCTTTCTTT.

The chain combines TRBV7-2 with TRBJ2-7; D is possibly TRBD1 or TRBD2 (5 bases each). Germline V gene lookup returns CDR1 SGHTA and CDR2 FQGNSA. The CDR3 covers 13 residues. The V gene lost 10 bases and the J gene lost 3 bases, with 16 bases spanning the gap. The CDR3 spells CATSGRINYEQYF. CDR3 DNA sequence: TGTGCCACTTCGGGACGGATAAACTACGAGCAGTACTTC.

The genes are TRBV7-8 and TRBJ2-7, with TRBD2 identical over 7 bases. CDR1 and CDR2 from the germline V gene are SGHVS and FQNEAQ. V dropped 5 bases and J dropped 6; count of bases not matched to a gene: 7. The CDR3 contains 13 residues. The CDR3 spells CASSQGLVGEQYF. The DNA of the CDR3 is TGTGCCAGCAGCCAAGGACTAGTTGGCGAGCAGTACTTC.

The chain combines TRBV6-5 with TRBJ1-2; D is unclear. Germline CDR1 reads MNHEY; CDR2 reads SVGAGI. Trimming stripped 6 bases from V and 5 bases from J, with 19 bases between. The CDR3 covers 15 residues. The CDR3 DNA sequence: TGTGCCAGCAGCCCCGTCTCATGGTCCGGGTATGGCTACACCTTC. As protein: CASSPVSWSGYGYTF.

This chain joins TRBV5-1 and TRBJ2-5, with D unresolved. Germline-derived CDR1 and CDR2 are SGHRS and YFSETQ. The V gene lost 2 bases and the J gene lost 3 bases, with 8 bases spanning the gap. This CDR3 spans 13 amino acids. CDR3 coding DNA: TGCGCCAGCAGCTTTAACACGAAAGAGACCCAGTACTTC. It specifies CASSFNTKETQYF. The variable domain in full, with the rest retrieved from reference TRBV5-1 and TRBJ2-5, is KAGVTQTPRYLIKTRGQQVTLSCSPISGHRSVSWYQQTPGQGLQFLFEYFSETQRNKGNFPGRFSGRQFSNSRSEMNVSTLELGDSALYLCASSFNTKETQYFGPGTRLLVL.

This rearrangement joins TRBV11-1 to TRBJ2-3; 7 positions match TRBD2. The CDR3 totals 16 residues. J was trimmed by 3 bases and V by 4 bases; bases with no gene match: 10. The germline gives CDR1 SGHAT, CDR2 FQDESV (reference sequence). CDR3: CASSSQGLAATDTQYF. DNA for the CDR3: TGTGCCAGCAGCTCCCAAGGGCTAGCGGCTACAGATACGCAGTATTTT.

The chain carries TRBV21-1 and TRBJ2-7; TRBD1, the table's D call, was not compared with the DNA. TRBV21-1 is a documented pseudogene. This CDR3 spans 11 amino acids. The CDR3 spells CASSQGDEQYF. CDR3 DNA: TGTGCCAGCAGTCAGGGGGACGAGCAGTACTTC.

The chain joins TRBV9 to TRBJ1-6, with 9 bases lining up with TRBD1. This CDR3 has 13 amino acids. Looked up from germline, CDR1 is SGDLS and CDR2 is YYNGEE. V shed 5 bases, J shed 7 bases, and the junction held 1 base outside the gene matches. CDR3 region: CASRGQGNSPLHF. In DNA form, the CDR3 reads TGTGCCAGCAGGGGACAGGGCAATTCACCCCTCCACTTT. Full variable domain (missing parts from reference TRBV9 and TRBJ1-6): DSGVTQTPKHLITATGQRVTLRCSPRSGDLSVYWYQQSLDQGLQFLIQYYNGEERAKGNILERFSAQQFPDLHSELNLSSLELGDSALYFCASRGQGNSPLHFGNGTRLTVT.

The chain links TRBV14 to TRBJ1-2; D ambiguous. Per germline, CDR1 SGHDN and CDR2 FVKESK. V shed 0 bases and J shed 4 bases, with 12 bases lying between them. CDR3 length: 15 residues. Here the CDR3 reads CASSQDPEGSYGYTF. As DNA, the CDR3 is TGTGCCAGCAGCCAAGATCCCGAAGGAAGCTATGGCTACACCTTC.

This chain connects TRBV15 to TRBJ2-5; TRBD2 might be the D (5 bases). The CDR3 totals 13 residues. Germline CDR1 is LNHNV and CDR2 is YYDKDF (reference sequence). The V gene lost 0 bases and the J gene lost 4 bases, with 6 bases spanning the gap. Here the CDR3 reads CATSRDLAETQYF. CDR3 sequence (DNA): TGTGCCACCAGCAGAGATCTAGCAGAGACCCAGTACTTC.

This chain connects TRBV25-1 to TRBJ1-1, with D possibly TRBD1 on 6 matching bases. Trimming shortened V by 3 bases and J by 5 bases, and 13 bases separated the two germline ends. The CDR3 runs to 14 residues. From germline, CDR1 is MGHDK and CDR2 SYGVNS. The CDR3 is CASSDTGFKTEAFF. In DNA, the CDR3 is TGTGCCAGCAGTGATACAGGGTTTAAAACTGAAGCTTTCTTT.

The rearrangement joins TRBV14 to TRBJ2-6; D is unclear. Germline V gene data show CDR1 as SGHDN and CDR2 as FVKESK. V was clipped by 0 bases and J by 1 base, with 4 bases between them. The CDR3 is 15 residues long. The DNA for the CDR3 is TGTGCCAGCAGCCAAGACTATTCTGGGGCCAACGTCCTGACTTTC. Protein: CASSQDYSGANVLTF.

V is TRBV25-1 and J is TRBJ1-6; D gene ambiguous. V lost 4 bases to trimming and J lost 7 bases, with 14 bases between them. There are 15 residues in the CDR3. Germline assignment: CDR1 MGHDK and CDR2 SYGVNS. CDR3 region: CASSARGSLNSPLHF. In DNA form, the CDR3 reads TGTGCCAGCAGTGCACGAGGGAGCCTCAATTCACCCCTCCACTTT.

The J gene is TRBJ1-3, the V gene TRBV9; 7 positions agree with TRBD1. Losses at the gene ends were 3 bases for V and 7 bases for J; bases not matched to a gene: 10. This CDR3 comprises 15 residues. Germline V lookup: CDR1 SGDLS, CDR2 YYNGEE. Written as DNA, the CDR3 is TGTGCCAGCAGCGGAGGCTCGGGACAGAAGAACACCATATATTTT. Its translation: CASSGGSGQKNTIYF.

The V and J genes are TRBV7-9 and TRBJ2-2, with D hard to call. V shed 3 bases and J shed 6 bases, with 5 bases lying between them. Germline V gene lookup returns CDR1 SEHNR and CDR2 FQNEAQ (reference sequence). The CDR3 extends over 12 amino acids. The CDR3 DNA follows: TGTGCCAGCAGCTTCGGGCCCGGGGAGCTGTTTTTT. As protein: CASSFGPGELFF. Full variable domain (outside the CDR3, taken from reference TRBV7-9 and TRBJ2-2): DTGVSQNPRHKITKRGQNVTFRCDPISEHNRLYWYRQTLGQGPEFLTYFQNEAQLEKSRLLSDRFSAERPKGSFSTLEIQRTEQGDSAMYLCASSFGPGELFFGEGSRLTVL.

V is TRBV27 and J is TRBJ2-7, with no clear D. Trimming stripped 6 bases from V and 3 bases from J, with 15 bases between. Germline V gene lookup returns CDR1 MNHEY and CDR2 SMNVEV (reference sequence). The CDR3 totals 14 residues. CDR3 sequence reads: CASSTSGWGYEQYF. In DNA form, the CDR3 reads TGTGCCAGCAGCACCTCCGGTTGGGGCTACGAGCAGTACTTC.

This clone was recorded only once. This chain connects TRBV5-6 to TRBJ2-2; D could derive from TRBD1 or TRBD2 (5 bases each). CDR3 length equals 13 residues. Germline V gene lookup returns CDR1 SGHDT and CDR2 YYEEEE. V was cut by 4 bases and J by 7 bases, with 11 bases left in between. The CDR3 nucleotides read TGTGCCAGCAGCCAAGTGGGGGTCGGGGAGCTGTTTTTT. Its protein is CASSQVGVGELFF.

CDR3 DNA sequence: TGCGCCAGCAGCTTGGCGGTAGAATCGTACAATGAGCAGTTCTTC. Translating it yields CASSLAVESYNEQFF. The chain links TRBV5-1 to TRBJ2-1; D gene ambiguous. V shed 0 bases and J shed 4 bases, with 11 bases lying between them. CDR1 is SGHRS and CDR2 is YFSETQ in the germline V gene. The CDR3 is 15 amino acids. Drawing the rest from reference TRBV5-1 and TRBJ2-1, the complete variable domain is KAGVTQTPRYLIKTRGQQVTLSCSPISGHRSVSWYQQTPGQGLQFLFEYFSETQRNKGNFPGRFSGRQFSNSRSEMNVSTLELGDSALYLCASSLAVESYNEQFFGPGTRLTVL.

This clone came up once. The rearrangement uses TRBV5-1 and TRBJ1-1; 8 positions agree with TRBD1. Trimming took 1 base from V and 4 from J; bases not matched to a gene: 6. Germline V gene sequence: CDR1 SGHRS, CDR2 YFSETQ. CDR3 length equals 15 residues. CDR3 protein: CASSLNGQGATEAFF. For the CDR3, the DNA is TGCGCCAGCAGCTTGAATGGTCAGGGGGCCACTGAAGCTTTCTTT.

The chain employs TRBV20-1 and TRBJ1-2, with no clear D. Germline V gene data show CDR1 as DFQATT and CDR2 as SNEGSKA (reference sequence). The germline V and J ends were trimmed by 5 bases and 4 bases, with 8 bases remaining between them. There are 11 residues in the CDR3. The DNA for the CDR3 is TGCAGTGCTCCCGAGGGCTATGGCTACACCTTC. This sequence encodes CSAPEGYGYTF.

The chain uses TRBV10-3 and TRBJ1-5; 7 bases agree with TRBD1. Germline V gene data show CDR1 as ENHRY and CDR2 as SYGVKD. J was trimmed by 0 bases and V by 9 bases; bases with no gene match: 11. The CDR3 length is 16 residues. The CDR3 sequence is CAISKTGRDSNQPQHF. The CDR3 DNA follows: TGTGCCATTAGTAAGACAGGGAGGGATAGCAATCAGCCCCAGCATTTT.

This chain uses TRBV20-1 with TRBJ2-7, with a possible D match to TRBD1 (6 bases). The CDR3 sequence is 12 residues long. Germline loops: CDR1 DFQATT, CDR2 SNEGSKA (reference sequence). Trimming removed 4 bases at V and 7 bases at J, with 14 bases between. This chain's CDR3 is CSAIEQGHEQYF. The CDR3 DNA reads TGCAGTGCTATTGAACAGGGACATGAGCAGTACTTC.